This T cell receptor (beta chain) was identified in a study of CD8 T cells in ankylosing spondylitis (TCRdb year 2017). Background on the whole study: To find TCR variants linked to disease, the study profiled T cell receptor beta repertoires in ankylosing spondylitis patients and healthy donors. The full study cohort was made up of about 25 ankylosing spondylitis patients and fewer than 120 healthy donors. Peripheral blood was sampled, and synovial fluid was additionally collected from ankylosing spondylitis patients.

Looking up the germline V gene yields CDR1 MDHEN and CDR2 SYDVKM. The CDR3 runs 13 residues from the cysteine to the phenylalanine. Just the 39-base CDR3 DNA is kept, in frame starting at base 1. Trimming removed 8 bases from V and 0 bases from J, leaving 7 bases between the germline ends. To note about this clonotype: The antigen it binds to is not known. Base qualities were left out, and no much larger clone turns up one base away.

Sequencing instrument: Illumina HiSeq 2500. Quantitative 5'-RACE with molecular barcodes was the method used to prepare the TCR beta libraries. The original methods were these. A new computational method, built on a probabilistic model of VDJ rearrangement, was used to identify disease-linked TCR variants. TCRdb reprocessed the public reads (quality trimming at Q25 with fastp, clone calling with MiXCR) and kept in-frame beta chains. Entries that share a CDR3 protein sequence are merged under the most common genes and DNA. What appears here as the V and J calls and clone size reflects TCRdb's work, not the paper's. Present in this sample are some 200,000 distinct CDR3 sequences, roughly 25% of which were seen just once. The ten largest account for 6.6% of the sample. Overall study results and their limits: According to the report, matched synovial fluid samples from ankylosing spondylitis patients were significantly enriched for the disease-linked clones. The disease-linked clones showed a CD8+ phenotype and occurred at relatively low frequencies in peripheral blood. Some motif variants were previously reported in synovial fluid and blood of reactive arthritis patients, suggesting common disease-initiation mechanisms. A TCR beta motif made up of several highly homologous amino acid variants appeared to be characteristic of blood from ankylosing spondylitis patients.

The specimen sequenced was blood, either unsorted or a sorted T cell fraction (not recorded which). The sequence joins TRBV28 to TRBJ2-2, with the D gene uncertain. The clonotype was recovered from a male donor with ankylosing spondylitis or in good health (not recorded which). The CDR3 loop reads CASCVANTGELFF. The sequence in DNA is TGTGCCAGCTGTGTAGCGAACACCGGGGAGCTGTTTTTT.